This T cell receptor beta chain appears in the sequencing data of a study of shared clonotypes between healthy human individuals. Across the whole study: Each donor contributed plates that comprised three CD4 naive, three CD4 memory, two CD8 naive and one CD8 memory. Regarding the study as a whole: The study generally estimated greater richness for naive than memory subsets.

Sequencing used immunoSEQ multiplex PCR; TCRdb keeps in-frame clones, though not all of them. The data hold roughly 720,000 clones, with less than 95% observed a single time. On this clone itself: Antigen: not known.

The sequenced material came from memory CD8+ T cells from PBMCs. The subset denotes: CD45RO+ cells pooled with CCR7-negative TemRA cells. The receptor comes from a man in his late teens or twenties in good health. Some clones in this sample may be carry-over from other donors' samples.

CDR3 coding DNA: TGTGCCAGCAGCCAACCGACAGGGACTGGGGCCAACGTCCTGACTTTC. It encodes CASSQPTGTGANVLTF. V usage is TRBV9 and J usage is TRBJ2-6; TRBD1 matches 7 bases. This CDR3 comprises 16 residues. V dropped 4 bases and J dropped 2; count of bases not matched to a gene: 6. CDR1 is SGDLS, CDR2 YYNGEE, per germline.